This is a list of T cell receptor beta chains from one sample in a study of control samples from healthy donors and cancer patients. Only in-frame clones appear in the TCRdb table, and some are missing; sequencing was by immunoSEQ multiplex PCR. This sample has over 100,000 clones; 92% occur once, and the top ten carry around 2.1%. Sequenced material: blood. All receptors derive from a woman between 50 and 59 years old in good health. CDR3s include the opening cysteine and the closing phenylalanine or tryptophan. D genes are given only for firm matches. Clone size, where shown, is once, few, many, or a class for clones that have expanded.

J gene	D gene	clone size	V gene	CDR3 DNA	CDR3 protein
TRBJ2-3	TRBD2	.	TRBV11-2	TGTGCCAGCAGCTTAGATGCGGGGGGCACAGATACGCAGTATTTT	CASSLDAGGTDTQYF
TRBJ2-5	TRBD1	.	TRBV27	TGTGCCAGCAGTAAGACAGGGGAAGAGACCCAGTACTTC	CASSKTGEETQYF
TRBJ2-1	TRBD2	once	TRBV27	TGTGCCAGCGGATTTTTGGGACTAGCCGCCTACAATGAGCAGTTCTTC	CASGFLGLAAYNEQFF
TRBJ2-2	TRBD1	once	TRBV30	TGTGCCCGACACCGGGACAGGCCGAACACCGGGGAGCTGTTTTTT	CARHRDRPNTGELFF
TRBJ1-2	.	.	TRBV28	TGTGCCAGCAGCCTCACCTTAGGGGGATCGGCGGATGGCTACACCTTC	CASSLTLGGSADGYTF
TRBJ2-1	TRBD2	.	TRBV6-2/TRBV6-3	TGTGCCAGCAGTTTGCTAGCGGGGGCCAGCTCCTACAATGAGCAGTTCTTC	CASSLLAGASSYNEQFF
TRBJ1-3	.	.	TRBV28	TGTGCCAGCAGTTCCCCCCCTGGAAACACCATATATTTT	CASSSPPGNTIYF
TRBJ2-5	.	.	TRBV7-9	TGTGCCAGCGCGAGGGGCGGGGAGACCCAGTACTTC	CASARGGETQYF
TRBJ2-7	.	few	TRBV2	TGTGCCAGCAGTCTAAGGAGCTCCTACGAGCAGTACTTC	CASSLRSSYEQYF
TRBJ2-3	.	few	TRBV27	TGTGCCAGCAGTTTATGGGCCGAGACTATACCCCGCACAGATACGCAGTATTTT	CASSLWAETIPRTDTQYF
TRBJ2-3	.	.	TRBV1	TGCACCAGCAGCCATGGCGAAGGAGAAGGGACAGATACGCAGTATTTT	CTSSHGEGEGTDTQYF
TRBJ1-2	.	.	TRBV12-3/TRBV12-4	TGTGCCAGCAGTTTAAGCCGAAGAGCCTACACCTTC	CASSLSRRAYTF
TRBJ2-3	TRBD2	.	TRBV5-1	TGCGCCAGCAGCTCGGGACTAGCGGGAGGGCGGCCGAGCACAGATACGCAGTATTTT	CASSSGLAGGRPSTDTQYF
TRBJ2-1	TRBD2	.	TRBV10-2	TGCGCAGCGGGAGGAATTGAGCAGTTCTTC	CAAGGIEQFF
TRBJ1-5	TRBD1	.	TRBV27	TGTGCCAGCAGTATATCCGGGACAGGGGCGAATCAGCCCCAGCATTTT	CASSISGTGANQPQHF
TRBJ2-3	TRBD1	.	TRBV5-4	TGTGCCAGCAGCAGGGACAGTCACACAGATACGCAGTATTTT	CASSRDSHTDTQYF
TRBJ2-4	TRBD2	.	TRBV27	TGTGCCAGCAGTCCCCCGACTAGCGGGAGGGTTGTTGGCAAAAACATTCAGTACTTC	CASSPPTSGRVVGKNIQYF
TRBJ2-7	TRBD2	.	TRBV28	TGTGCCAGCAGGACGCGGGAGAGCCCCTACGAGCAGTACTTC	CASRTRESPYEQYF
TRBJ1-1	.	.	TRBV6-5	TGTGCCAGCAGGCGGCAGGTGAACACTGAAGCTTTCTTT	CASRRQVNTEAFF
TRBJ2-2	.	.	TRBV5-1	TGCGCCAGCATAGACGGGAGTGGTACCGGGGAGCTGTTTTTT	CASIDGSGTGELFF
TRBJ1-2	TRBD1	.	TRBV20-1	TGCAGTGCTAGTTTTCGGCAGGGGGCCAATGGCTACACCTTC	CSASFRQGANGYTF
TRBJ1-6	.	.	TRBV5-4	TGTGCCAGCAGCTTGGACAGGGTTGACTCACCCCTCCACTTT	CASSLDRVDSPLHF
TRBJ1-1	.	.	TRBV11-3	TGTGCCAGCAGCTTACAATCAGGGCAGGCTTTCTTT	CASSLQSGQAFF
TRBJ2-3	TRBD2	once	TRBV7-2	TGTGCCAGCAGCTACGGACTAGCGGGAGGAAGCCTCACAGATACGCAGTATTTT	CASSYGLAGGSLTDTQYF
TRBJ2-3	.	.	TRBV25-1	TGTGCCAGCAGTCTCCTAGGGAATGCAGATACGCAGTATTTT	CASSLLGNADTQYF
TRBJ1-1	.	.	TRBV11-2	TGTGCCAGCAGCTTACAGCAGGGGTTTGGTGGTGAAGCTTTCTTT	CASSLQQGFGGEAFF
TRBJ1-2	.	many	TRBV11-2	TGTGCCAGCAGCTCCCAGGGCCCCGGCTTCTATGGCTACACCTTC	CASSSQGPGFYGYTF
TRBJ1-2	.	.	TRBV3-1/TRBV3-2	TGTGCCAGCAGCCGAGGGACAACAAGTTACCTTTATGGCTACACCTTC	CASSRGTTSYLYGYTF
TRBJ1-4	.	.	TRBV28	TGTGCCAGCAGTTTAATGCGGGAAAAACTGTTTTTT	CASSLMREKLFF
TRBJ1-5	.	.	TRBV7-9	TGTGCCAGCAGCTTAGACAGCTTGGGTCAGCCCCAGCATTTT	CASSLDSLGQPQHF
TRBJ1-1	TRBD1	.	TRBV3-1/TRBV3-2	TGTGCCAGCAGCCAAGGGGGAAACAGGGGAACGGCTTTCTTT	CASSQGGNRGTAFF
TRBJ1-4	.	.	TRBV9	TGTGCCAGCAGCGCCGGGACTTTTATTAATGAAAAACTGTTTTTT	CASSAGTFINEKLFF
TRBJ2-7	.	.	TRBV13	TGTGCCAGCAGCTTCATTGGAGTCGAGCAGTACTTC	CASSFIGVEQYF
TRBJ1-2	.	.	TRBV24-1	TGTGCCACCAGTGATTTCTCCATGAACTATGGCTACACCTTC	CATSDFSMNYGYTF
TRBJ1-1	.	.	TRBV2	TGTGCCAGCACCTTCGGGGGGAACACTGAAGCTTTCTTT	CASTFGGNTEAFF
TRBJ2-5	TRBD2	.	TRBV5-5	TGTGCCAGCAGCTTGGAAGGGCTAGCGGGAGGAGAGACCCAGTACTTC	CASSLEGLAGGETQYF
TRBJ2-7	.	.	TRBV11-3	TGTGCCAGCAGCGAACGACAGCACTACGAGCAGTACTTC	CASSERQHYEQYF
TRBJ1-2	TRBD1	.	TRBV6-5	TGTGCCAGCAGTTTAGGGACAGGAGGCTATGGCTACACCTTC	CASSLGTGGYGYTF
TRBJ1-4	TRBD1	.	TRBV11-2	TGTGCCAGCAGCATGGGACAGGGAGTAACTAATGAAAAACTGTTTTTT	CASSMGQGVTNEKLFF
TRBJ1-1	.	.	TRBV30	TGTGCCTGGACTCTAAAGGGAGGGAGGGGCACTGAAGCTTTCTTT	CAWTLKGGRGTEAFF
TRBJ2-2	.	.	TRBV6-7	TGTGCCAGCAGTCCGCCGGGCAGGGATGAAATCGGGGAGCTGTTTTTT	CASSPPGRDEIGELFF
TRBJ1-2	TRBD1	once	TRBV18	TGTGCCAGCTCACCAGCGGGACAGGCGTACTATGGCTACACCTTC	CASSPAGQAYYGYTF
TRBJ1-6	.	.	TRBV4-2	TGTGCCAGCAGCCCGGTATCGGGCTATAATTCACCCCTCCACTTT	CASSPVSGYNSPLHF
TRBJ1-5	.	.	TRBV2	TGTGCCAGCAGGGGGGGGACGGTGGTGGAGCCCCAGCATTTT	CASRGGTVVEPQHF
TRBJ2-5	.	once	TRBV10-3	TGTGCCATCAGTGGAGGGGCGGTCCAAGAGACCCAGTACTTC	CAISGGAVQETQYF
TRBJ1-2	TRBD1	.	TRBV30	TGTGCCTGGAGCCGAACACAGGGGGAGGCTTATGGCTACACCTTC	CAWSRTQGEAYGYTF
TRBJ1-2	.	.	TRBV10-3	TGTGCCATCAGTGAGCAGGGTGGGAACTATGGCTACACCTTC	CAISEQGGNYGYTF
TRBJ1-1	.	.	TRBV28	TGTGCCAGCAGTTCCCCCCTGGGAGGCTTGAACACTGAAGCTTTCTTT	CASSSPLGGLNTEAFF
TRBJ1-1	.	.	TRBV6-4	TGTGCCAGCAGTGACTCGCGGAGGGGCACTGAAGCTTTCTTT	CASSDSRRGTEAFF
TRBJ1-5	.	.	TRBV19	TGTGCCAGTAGTGTCGGTTTTAGCAATCAGCCCCAGCATTTT	CASSVGFSNQPQHF
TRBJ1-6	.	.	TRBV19	TGTGCCAGTAGTATCACGGGAAATAATTCGCCCCTCCACTTT	CASSITGNNSPLHF
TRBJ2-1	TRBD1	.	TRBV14	TGTGCCAGCAGCCGGGAGACAGGGGTTCCAGGTGAGCAGTTCTTC	CASSRETGVPGEQFF
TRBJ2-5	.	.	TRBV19	TGTGCCAGTAGTATTTGGGGGTTGCGGGAGACCCAGTACTTC	CASSIWGLRETQYF
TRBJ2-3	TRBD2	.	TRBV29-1	TGCAGCGTTGAAAGGACTAGCGGGGGGCTTAAAGATACGCAGTATTTT	CSVERTSGGLKDTQYF
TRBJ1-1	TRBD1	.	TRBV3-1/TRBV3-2	TGTGCCAGCAGCCAAGATCGATCAAGGGGGCTACTAAAAACTTTCTTT	CASSQDRSRGLLKTFF
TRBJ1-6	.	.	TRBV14	TGTGCCAGCAGCCAGAATTCACCCCTCCACTTT	CASSQNSPLHF
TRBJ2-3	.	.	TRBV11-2	TGTGCCAGCAGCTTAGGTCTGACGGGACATACAGATACGCAGTATTTT	CASSLGLTGHTDTQYF
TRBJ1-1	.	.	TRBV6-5	TGTGCCAGCAGTTACTCGACACCACAGGGTTGGACTGAAGCTTTCTTT	CASSYSTPQGWTEAFF
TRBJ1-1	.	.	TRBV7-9	TGTGCCAGCAGCTTCCATAGTACGAACACTGAAGCTTTCTTT	CASSFHSTNTEAFF